Below, one T cell receptor (beta chain) is given with its context. In the original analysis: Reference gene primer amplification gave estimated nucleated cell counts. The table came from immunoSEQ multiplex PCR; TCRdb's copy has only in-frame clones and leaves some out. V and J calls and clone size come straight from that table; D and trimming were deduced from the DNA. The repertoire consists of about 20,000 clones, with 79% occurring once and the leading ten covering more than 55%. Germline CDR1 MNHEY, CDR2 SVGEGT. V dropped 0 bases and J dropped 2 bases, with 16 bases sitting between them. This CDR3 region has 17 residues. The data stem from a study of blood T cell repertoires in COVID-19. Study as a whole: The United States, Italy and Spain provided the acute and convalescent COVID-19 samples.

The sequenced sample consisted of peripheral blood. This sequence was found in a man at least 80 years old with acute or convalescent COVID-19. The chain combines TRBV6-2 or TRBV6-3 with TRBJ1-1; D is unresolved. The CDR3 nucleotides read TGTGCCAGCAGTTACTCGAAGTCATTCCGCCTAAACACTGAAGCTTTCTTT. Translating it yields CASSYSKSFRLNTEAFF.